Below are 23 T cell receptor beta chains sequenced from a single sample in a study of PD-L1 blockade in urothelial cancer. The table came from immunoSEQ multiplex PCR; TCRdb's copy has only in-frame clones and leaves some out. The sample lists tens of thousands of clones, more than 85% occurring once. Sequenced here: PBMCs, sampled around atezolizumab (anti-PD-L1) treatment. Receptors originate from a man between 50 and 59 years old with urothelial cancer.

The genes are TRBV7-9 and TRBJ2-4, with TRBD1 matching over 8 bases. The CDR3 has 19 amino acids. V lost 2 bases, J lost 0 bases, and 12 bases stayed unmatched. CDR1 SEHNR and CDR2 FQNEAQ come from the germline V gene (reference sequence). The CDR3 is CASSLFTGQGPLAKNIQYF. The DNA of the CDR3 is TGTGCCAGCAGCTTATTTACCGGACAGGGACCTTTAGCCAAAAACATTCAGTACTTC.

The V and J genes are TRBV13 and TRBJ1-1, with D perhaps TRBD1 (5 bases). CDR1 is PRHDT, CDR2 FYEKMQ, per germline (reference sequence). This CDR3 is 14 amino acids long. The V gene lost 1 base and the J gene lost 10 bases, with 16 bases spanning the gap. CDR3 sequence: CASSLVQVPRGAFF. The CDR3 region has the DNA TGTGCCAGCAGCTTAGTCCAGGTCCCTAGGGGAGCTTTCTTT.

The table lists this clone with a few counts. This chain uses TRBV9 with TRBJ1-1, with D unresolved. V lost 0 bases to trimming and J lost 6 bases, with 9 bases between them. Germline V gene lookup returns CDR1 SGDLS and CDR2 YYNGEE. CDR3 length equals 13 residues. The CDR3 loop is CASSVGTGPEAFF. CDR3 nucleotides: TGTGCCAGCAGCGTAGGTACGGGTCCTGAAGCTTTCTTT. The variable domain in full, completed from reference TRBV9 and TRBJ1-1, reads DSGVTQTPKHLITATGQRVTLRCSPRSGDLSVYWYQQSLDQGLQFLIQYYNGEERAKGNILERFSAQQFPDLHSELNLSSLELGDSALYFCASSVGTGPEAFFGQGTRLTVV.

This clone has only one observation. The chain carries TRBV27 and TRBJ2-5, with a tentative D call TRBD1 (6 bases). Germline V CDR1 and CDR2: MNHEY, SMNVEV (reference sequence). This CDR3 region has 15 residues. Trimming shortened V by 0 bases and J by 1 base, and 9 bases separated the two germline ends. Here the CDR3 reads CASSLSDRRQETQYF. In DNA form, the CDR3 reads TGTGCCAGCAGTTTATCGGACAGACGCCAAGAGACCCAGTACTTC.

The chain joins TRBV7-9 to TRBJ2-3; the D gene is possibly TRBD1 (6 bases). Germline V gives CDR1 SEHNR, CDR2 FQNEAQ (reference sequence). The CDR3 consists of 19 residues. V was shortened by 4 bases and J by 0 bases, with 23 bases between the two germline ends. The CDR3 nucleotides read TGTGCCAGCAGCTCGCTATGGGCAGGGGCCGCAACTAGCACAGATACGCAGTATTTT. It specifies CASSSLWAGAATSTDTQYF.

The gene calls are TRBV6-5 and TRBJ1-2; possibly TRBD1 for D (6 bases). The CDR3 is made up of 15 amino acids. V lost 0 bases, J lost 0 bases, and 8 bases lay in between. The V gene's germline CDR1 is MNHEY and CDR2 SVGAGI. The CDR3 here is CASSYSGAANYGYTF. The CDR3 DNA reads as TGTGCCAGCAGTTACTCGGGGGCAGCTAACTATGGCTACACCTTC.

The rearrangement joins TRBV4-1 to TRBJ2-1; 9 bases are shared with TRBD1. The length of the CDR3 is 18 residues. Germline trimming cut 1 base from V and 6 bases from J; bases unmatched to any gene: 13. Germline values: CDR1 MGHRA, CDR2 YSYEKL. CDR3 in amino acids: CASSQGDLTGGLPNEQFF. CDR3 in DNA: TGCGCCAGCAGCCAAGGAGACCTGACAGGGGGTCTCCCCAATGAGCAGTTCTTC.

The table lists this clone with a few counts. The chain joins TRBV27 to TRBJ2-3, with TRBD1 matching 8 bases. This CDR3 spans 17 amino acids. Trimming cost V 4 bases and J 4 bases; bases outside gene matches: 13. Germline assignment: CDR1 MNHEY and CDR2 SMNVEV (reference sequence). The chain's CDR3 is CASSSITPRGLADTQYF. The CDR3 DNA reads as TGTGCCAGCAGTTCGATTACTCCCAGGGGGCTCGCAGATACGCAGTATTTT.

The table lists this clone with a count of one. The J gene is TRBJ1-6, the V gene TRBV30, with D perhaps matching TRBD1 (5 bases). The CDR3 consists of 15 residues. Trimming pared 4 bases from V and 8 bases from J, leaving 18 bases between. The germline V gene encodes CDR1 GTSNPN and CDR2 SVGIG (reference sequence). The CDR3 reads CAWKRPGGDDSPLHF. The CDR3 bases are TGTGCCTGGAAAAGGCCAGGAGGGGACGATTCACCCCTCCACTTT.

This clone has a handful of counts. The J gene is TRBJ1-2, the V gene TRBV5-1; 8 bases match TRBD1. From germline, CDR1 is SGHRS and CDR2 YFSETQ. CDR3 size: 15 residues. V dropped 5 bases and J dropped 7; count of bases not matched to a gene: 13. This chain's CDR3 is CASRTQGASGSGYTF. The CDR3 bases are TGCGCCAGCAGGACTCAGGGGGCGAGCGGTAGTGGCTACACCTTC.

This sequence joins TRBV6-5 and TRBJ1-2, with no clear D. The V end was cut by 6 bases, the J end by 6 bases, with 14 bases between. CDR1 and CDR2 from the germline V gene are MNHEY and SVGAGI. The CDR3 loop spans 13 amino acids. CDR3 nucleotide sequence: TGTGCCAGCAGCTACCGTATAGCTGATGGCTACACCTTC. It is translated as CASSYRIADGYTF.

In this sample, this clone turned up once. This chain connects TRBV11-2 to TRBJ2-3, with 9 bases aligning to TRBD2. Germline V lookup: CDR1 SGHAT, CDR2 FQNNGV. The V and J ends lost 7 bases and 3 bases, in that order; junction bases with no gene match: 5. The CDR3 contains 14 residues. The CDR3 reads CASNQAGGTDTQYF. The CDR3 DNA reads as TGTGCCAGCAACCAAGCGGGGGGTACAGATACGCAGTATTTT.

The rearrangement uses TRBV9 and TRBJ2-7; D possibly corresponds to TRBD1 (6 bases). The length of the CDR3 is 14 residues. CDR1 and CDR2 (germline): SGDLS, YYNGEE. The V end lost 0 bases, the J end lost 3 bases, and 10 bases lay between the germline ends. For the CDR3, the DNA is TGTGCCAGCAGCGTAGCGCCAGGGGACTACGAGCAGTACTTC. It yields the protein CASSVAPGDYEQYF.

The chain uses TRBV13 and TRBJ1-2; 7 bases line up with TRBD1. The CDR3 has 15 residues. The J segment lost 4 bases and the V segment lost 5 bases, leaving 10 bases of the junction unmatched. Germline V gives CDR1 PRHDT, CDR2 FYEKMQ (reference sequence). CDR3 DNA sequence: TGTGCCAGCAGCCCGATAGGGGGCGCAGGCTATGGCTACACCTTC. Translated, it gives CASSPIGGAGYGYTF.

The CDR3 here is CASTRLAGKDNEQFF. The DNA of the CDR3 is TGTGCCAGCACTAGACTAGCGGGGAAGGACAATGAGCAGTTCTTC. The chain carries TRBV6-1 and TRBJ2-1; 11 bases are a match to TRBD2. CDR1 MNHNS and CDR2 SASEGT come from the germline V gene. V gave up 7 bases and J gave up 5 bases; unmatched junction bases: 7. The length of the CDR3 is 15 residues.

V gene TRBV27 combines with J gene TRBJ2-3; 10 bases align to TRBD2. With V trimmed by 2 bases and J by 1 base, 0 bases remained unmatched. CDR1 MNHEY and CDR2 SMNVEV come from the germline V gene (reference sequence). The CDR3 length is 15 residues. CDR3 nucleotides: TGTGCCAGCAGTTTAAGCGGGAGGGGCACAGATACGCAGTATTTT. This gives the protein CASSLSGRGTDTQYF.

This chain connects TRBV27 to TRBJ2-7, with TRBD2 as a possible D gene (5 bases). Between the trimmed V and J ends, which lost 10 bases and 0 bases, there was a span of 13 bases. There are 13 residues in the CDR3. The germline V gene encodes CDR1 MNHEY and CDR2 SMNVEV (reference sequence). CDR3 loop: CATSSGGSYEQYF. As DNA, the CDR3 is TGTGCCACCTCTAGTGGAGGCTCCTACGAGCAGTACTTC.

The rearrangement joins TRBV5-1 to TRBJ2-1; 8 bases agree with TRBD2. The germline gives CDR1 SGHRS, CDR2 YFSETQ. This CDR3 is 17 amino acids long. J lost 2 bases, V lost 4 bases, and 11 bases had no gene match. The CDR3 nucleotides read TGCGCCAGCAGCCGGTTTTCTACGGGAGGGCCCTACAATGAGCAGTTCTTC. This encodes CASSRFSTGGPYNEQFF.

The chain employs TRBV30 and TRBJ2-7, with D possibly being TRBD2 (5 bases). V lost 4 bases and J lost 2, with 12 bases in between. Per the germline V gene, CDR1 is GTSNPN and CDR2 is SVGIG (reference sequence). CDR3 length: 13 amino acids. CDR3: CAWKQGLAYEQYF. The DNA of the CDR3 is TGTGCCTGGAAACAAGGACTGGCCTACGAGCAGTACTTC.

The chain employs TRBV19 and TRBJ1-6; 9 bases map to TRBD1. This CDR3 region has 15 residues. The ends lost 7 bases at V and 7 bases at J; junction bases unmatched: 8. The germline V gene has CDR1 LNHDA and CDR2 SQIVND (reference sequence). DNA for the CDR3: TGTGCCAGTACTACAGGGGGCGCAGGGAATTCACCCCTCCACTTT. Translation: CASTTGGAGNSPLHF.

This clone was found once. The chain carries TRBV14 and TRBJ2-3, with 8 bases lining up with TRBD2. V lost 6 bases to trimming and J lost 2 bases; unmatched junction nucleotides: 13. Germline CDR1 is SGHDN and CDR2 is FVKESK. The CDR3 spans 17 residues. The CDR3 loop is CASSQRGNFDLTDTQYF. For the CDR3, the DNA is TGTGCCAGCAGTCAGCGGGGGAACTTTGACCTCACAGATACGCAGTATTTT.

CDR3 sequence: CASSNPGTPYEQYF. In DNA, the CDR3 is TGTGCCAGCAGTAACCCCGGGACTCCCTACGAGCAGTACTTC. V gene TRBV28 combines with J gene TRBJ2-7; perhaps TRBD2 as D (6 bases). Trimming stripped 5 bases from V and 2 bases from J, with 13 bases between. The CDR3 totals 14 residues. Germline loops: CDR1 MDHEN, CDR2 SYDVKM.

The V and J genes are TRBV10-3 and TRBJ2-1; TRBD2 agrees at 8 bases. Per the germline V gene, CDR1 is ENHRY and CDR2 is SYGVKD. J lost 7 bases, V lost 2 bases, and 7 bases had no gene match. The CDR3 consists of 15 residues. The CDR3 sequence: CAISETLAEGNEQFF. The CDR3 bases are TGTGCCATCAGTGAGACACTAGCGGAGGGGAATGAGCAGTTCTTC.